This record concerns one T cell receptor beta chain sequence. What it recognizes is unknown. These data belong to a study of cytomegalovirus exposure and HLA in healthy donors. General study findings and limits: For presence/absence analyses, sequencing depth was assumed to be roughly uniform across donors. The classifier was said to identify cytomegalovirus status with high specificity and sensitivity. The later analysis indicated that the majority of CMV-associated TCR beta chains appeared HLA-restricted. What a later analysis showed was that several of the most significant clusters appeared linked to common viral pathogens.

CDR1 SGDLS and CDR2 YYNGEE come from the germline V gene. CDR3 length: 15 residues. Trimming removed 0 bases at V and 0 bases at J, with 9 bases between. It was with 60 Vbeta and 13 Jbeta primers that the PCR ran. Assay used: immunoSEQ multiplex PCR; TCRdb lists only in-frame clones, some missing. The repertoire holds about 150,000 clones, with about 78% as singletons. V and J are TRBV9 and TRBJ2-5; perhaps TRBD1 as D (6 bases). This receptor was obtained from a male donor in good health and CMV-seronegative. Material for sequencing was PBMCs. The CDR3 nucleotides are TGTGCCAGCAGCGTAGGGGGACACGACCAAGAGACCCAGTACTTC. Amino acid sequence: CASSVGGHDQETQYF.